The 17 T cell receptor beta chains presented below share a single source sample, sequenced in a study of cytomegalovirus exposure and HLA in healthy donors. Both 60 Vbeta primers and 13 Jbeta primers went into the PCR. The data were produced by immunoSEQ multiplex PCR, yet TCRdb's version contains in-frame clones alone and is incomplete. The sample includes 110,000 to 150,000 clones, about 70% of them seen just once. The specimen sequenced was PBMCs. The receptors shown here come from a woman between 55 and 75 years old in good health and CMV-seropositive.

This clone was observed a handful of times. The DNA for the CDR3 is TGTGCCAGCAGTAGGCCTGCGGAGATAACTGAAGCTTTCTTT. As protein: CASSRPAEITEAFF. This rearrangement joins TRBV28 to TRBJ1-1, with D unclear. The CDR3 is made up of 14 amino acids. Trimming pared 5 bases from V and 5 bases from J, leaving 15 bases between. Per germline, CDR1 MDHEN and CDR2 SYDVKM.

CDR3 protein: CASSSSRQREGHGGELFF. The CDR3, as DNA: TGTGCCAGCAGCTCCTCTCGGCAGCGGGAGGGCCACGGCGGGGAGCTGTTTTTT. The chain recombines TRBV11-3 with TRBJ2-2, with TRBD2 matching 10 bases. Looked up from germline, CDR1 is SGHNT and CDR2 is YENEEA. The CDR3 is 18 residues long. The J segment lost 7 bases and the V segment lost 4 bases, leaving 15 bases of the junction unmatched.

This chain uses TRBV9 with TRBJ1-5, with 7 bases identical to TRBD1. In germline, CDR1 is SGDLS, CDR2 YYNGEE. This CDR3 comprises 14 residues. V lost 1 base and J lost 10; bases outside the gene matches: 8. CDR3: CASSVNPQGEPQHF. CDR3 in DNA: TGTGCCAGCAGCGTAAATCCCCAGGGGGAACCCCAGCATTTT.

V and J are TRBV2 and TRBJ1-2; 7 bases match TRBD1. After removal of 5 bases from V and 4 bases from J, the junction contained 10 bases not matched to a gene. The CDR3 spans 15 residues. Germline CDR1 is SNHLY and CDR2 is FYNNEI. DNA of the CDR3: TGTGCCAGCAGTCGGGGACAGCCAACCCTCTATGGCTACACCTTC. Translated, it gives CASSRGQPTLYGYTF.

The genes are TRBV4-1 and TRBJ1-1; weak D call: TRBD1 (5 bases). The CDR3 consists of 14 residues. V lost 5 bases and J 2 bases, leaving 12 bases between the germline ends. CDR1 is MGHRA and CDR2 is YSYEKL in the germline V gene. Here the CDR3 reads CASSYPGLNTEAFF. For the CDR3, the DNA is TGCGCCAGCAGCTATCCGGGACTCAACACTGAAGCTTTCTTT.

In nucleotides, the CDR3 is TGCAGCGTTGGAAAGGCTACAGGGCTCTACGAGCAGTACTTC. Translation gives CSVGKATGLYEQYF. The rearrangement joins TRBV29-1 to TRBJ2-7, with D possibly being TRBD1 (6 bases). The germline CDR1 and CDR2 sequences are SQVTM and ANQGSEA. The CDR3 has 14 amino acids. Trimming stripped 4 bases from V and 3 bases from J, with 16 bases between.

The chain recombines TRBV6-5 with TRBJ2-3, with D possibly TRBD1 on 6 matching bases. Per the germline V gene, CDR1 is MNHEY and CDR2 is SVGAGI. V was shortened by 0 bases and J by 4 bases, with 14 bases between the two germline ends. The CDR3 consists of 16 residues. CDR3 amino acids: CASSYSRGRASDTQYF. Here the CDR3 DNA reads TGTGCCAGCAGTTACTCGAGGGGGAGAGCGTCAGATACGCAGTATTTT.

This clone was recorded a few times. The gene calls are TRBV5-1 and TRBJ1-5; D remains ambiguous. The CDR3 has 17 amino acids. Trimming left V 0 bases short and J 0 bases short, with 13 bases between. Germline-derived CDR1 and CDR2 are SGHRS and YFSETQ. This chain's CDR3 is CASSLGGQSLSNQPQHF. The CDR3 coding sequence is TGCGCCAGCAGCTTGGGAGGGCAGAGCCTTAGCAATCAGCCCCAGCATTTT. Full variable domain (missing parts from reference TRBV5-1 and TRBJ1-5): KAGVTQTPRYLIKTRGQQVTLSCSPISGHRSVSWYQQTPGQGLQFLFEYFSETQRNKGNFPGRFSGRQFSNSRSEMNVSTLELGDSALYLCASSLGGQSLSNQPQHFGDGTRLSIL.

The gene calls are TRBV9 and TRBJ2-3, with 11 bases lining up with TRBD1. Germline lookup yields CDR1 SGDLS and CDR2 YYNGEE. The trim removed 4 bases at V and 4 bases at J, leaving 5 bases unmatched. This CDR3 has 15 residues. The CDR3 nucleotides are TGTGCCAGCAGCCCCCGGGACAGGGGGTCAGATACGCAGTATTTT. Protein product: CASSPRDRGSDTQYF.

The chain couples TRBV5-4 to TRBJ1-1; D might be TRBD1 (6 bases). V lost 10 bases, J lost 3 bases, and 13 bases lay in between. The germline CDR1 and CDR2 sequences are SGHNT and YYREEE (reference sequence). CDR3 length: 12 amino acids. CDR3 nucleotides: TGTGCCGGTCAACAGGGAGACACTGAAGCTTTCTTT. Amino acids: CAGQQGDTEAFF.

Regarding this clone: Additional DNA sequences in this sample encode the identical CDR3. V usage is TRBV5-6 and J usage is TRBJ1-3; 7 bases are a match to TRBD1. This CDR3 is built from 14 residues. Germline V lookup: CDR1 SGHDT, CDR2 YYEEEE. The V segment lost 4 bases and the J segment 2 bases; nucleotides outside the gene matches: 3. Here the CDR3 reads CASSLGQTGNTIYF. In DNA, the CDR3 is TGTGCCAGCAGCCTGGGACAGACTGGAAACACCATATATTTT. The variable domain in full, completed from reference TRBV5-6 and TRBJ1-3, reads DAGVTQSPTHLIKTRGQQVTLRCSPKSGHDTVSWYQQALGQGPQFIFQYYEEEERQRGNFPDRFSGHQFPNYSSELNVNALLLGDSALYLCASSLGQTGNTIYFGEGSWLTVV.

V gene TRBV19 combines with J gene TRBJ1-1, with TRBD1 matching over 8 bases. Germline CDR1 is LNHDA and CDR2 is SQIVND (reference sequence). The CDR3 runs to 11 residues. Trimming removed 6 bases from V and 8 bases from J; junction bases left unmatched: 2. DNA of the CDR3: TGTGCCAGTAGCCGGACAGGGGAAGCTTTCTTT. Residues: CASSRTGEAFF.

V gene TRBV28 combines with J gene TRBJ2-1; 12 nucleotides line up with TRBD2. Losses at the gene ends were 8 bases for V and 12 bases for J; bases not matched to a gene: 11. The CDR3 totals 14 residues. The germline V gene has CDR1 MDHEN and CDR2 SYDVKM. The CDR3 sequence is CASGTGLAGGGQFF. The CDR3 DNA reads TGTGCCAGCGGGACGGGACTAGCGGGTGGAGGGCAGTTCTTC.

This clone was recorded a few times. V usage is TRBV6-1 and J usage is TRBJ1-1, with no clear D. Germline V lookup: CDR1 MNHNS, CDR2 SASEGT. V shed 2 bases and J shed 12 bases, with 10 bases lying between them. The CDR3 is 11 residues long. In DNA form, the CDR3 reads TGTGCCAGCAGTGAATCCAAGCTAACTTTCTTT. Translation: CASSESKLTFF.

This clone was picked up a small number of times. The genes are TRBV5-4 and TRBJ1-1; 9 bases are shared with TRBD1. V dropped 0 bases and J dropped 1; count of bases not matched to a gene: 4. Germline V CDR1 and CDR2: SGHNT, YYREEE (reference sequence). The CDR3 sequence is 16 residues long. The CDR3 spells CASSLGGQGGNTEAFF. In DNA form, the CDR3 reads TGTGCCAGCAGCTTGGGGGGACAGGGTGGGAACACTGAAGCTTTCTTT.

This clone was seen a handful of times. The chain combines TRBV5-4 with TRBJ1-4; weak D call: TRBD1 (5 bases). Per the germline V gene, CDR1 is SGHNT and CDR2 is YYREEE (reference sequence). The CDR3 is 15 residues long. V lost 4 bases, J lost 6 bases, and 16 bases lay in between. The CDR3 protein is CASSTGGVKDEKLFF. CDR3 in DNA: TGTGCCAGCAGCACTGGAGGGGTCAAGGATGAAAAACTGTTTTTT.

The chain carries TRBV29-1 and TRBJ1-2, with a tentative D call TRBD1 (5 bases). The CDR3 contains 14 residues. In germline, CDR1 is SQVTM, CDR2 ANQGSEA. The ends were cut back, 4 bases at V and 5 bases at J, with 17 bases in the middle. The CDR3 spells CSVGGLLGAYGYTF. The CDR3 nucleotides are TGCAGCGTTGGAGGCCTCCTTGGGGCTTATGGCTACACCTTC.